One T cell receptor (beta chain) is described in this entry. The data were obtained in a study of blood T cell repertoires in COVID-19. For the study at large: COVID-19 samples, acute and convalescent, were from the United States, Italy and Spain. PBMCs, B-cell-depleted T cells, or T cells provided the cDNA or gDNA that made up the material.

As originally analysed: Amplification of reference gene primers provided the estimated nucleated cell counts. Sequencing used immunoSEQ multiplex PCR; TCRdb keeps in-frame clones, though not all of them. For V, J and clone size, that table is used; D and trimming come from the DNA. The table lists some 110,000 clones, approximately 74% of them singletons. Seattle patients were enrolled while actively infected and followed longitudinally. The CDR3 runs to 13 residues. The germline gives CDR1 SGHRS, CDR2 YFSETQ. Deletions cut 7 bases from V and 2 bases from J, with 10 bases between. The source material was peripheral blood. The sequence was obtained from an elderly man with COVID-19, enrolled during active disease. The chain uses TRBV5-1 and TRBJ1-3; a weak D match, TRBD1 (5 bases). CDR3 sequence reads: CASGATTGNTIYF. The CDR3 DNA is TGCGCCAGCGGGGCGACAACTGGAAACACCATATATTTT.